This T cell receptor (beta chain) was retrieved from a study of PD-L1 blockade in urothelial cancer. Trimming took off 7 bases at V and 5 bases at J, with 17 bases between the two ends. The length of the CDR3 is 14 residues. Germline CDR1 SNHLY, CDR2 FYNNEI. Data came from immunoSEQ multiplex PCR; TCRdb stores just in-frame clones and leaves some out. The table lists approximately 30,000 clones, roughly 80% of them singletons, with approximately 2.1% in the top ten. This rearrangement joins TRBV2 to TRBJ2-5; possible D gene TRBD2, 7 bases. The TCR was taken from a man aged 50 to 59 with urothelial cancer. The input for sequencing was PBMCs, taken around atezolizumab (anti-PD-L1) treatment. For the CDR3, the DNA is TGTGCCAGCAAAGGGGGAGGGTCGTGGGAGACCCAGTACTTC. Residues: CASKGGGSWETQYF.